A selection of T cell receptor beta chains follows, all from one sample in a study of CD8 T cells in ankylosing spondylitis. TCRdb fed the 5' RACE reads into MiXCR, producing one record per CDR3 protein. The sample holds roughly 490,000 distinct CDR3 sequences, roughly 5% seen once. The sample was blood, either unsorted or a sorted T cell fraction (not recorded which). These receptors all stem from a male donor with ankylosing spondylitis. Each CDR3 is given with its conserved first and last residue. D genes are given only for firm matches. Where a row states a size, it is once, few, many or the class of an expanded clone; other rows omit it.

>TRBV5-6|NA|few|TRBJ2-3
TGTGCCAGCAGCGGGGTCCGACCGGATACGCAGTATTTT
CASSGVRPDTQYF
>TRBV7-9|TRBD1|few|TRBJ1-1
TGTGCCAGCAGCACCAGACAGGGATGGGACACTGAAGCTTTCTTT
CASSTRQGWDTEAFF
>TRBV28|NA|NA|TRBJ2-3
TGTGCCAGCACCCTAGGGCAGAACACAGATACGCAGTATTTT
CASTLGQNTDTQYF
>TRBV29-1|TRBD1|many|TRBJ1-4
TGCAGCGCGGACAGGGGGGATGAAAAACTGTTTTTT
CSADRGDEKLFF
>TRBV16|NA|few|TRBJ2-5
TGTGCCAGCAGGCACAGGAGAATAGGAGAGACCCAGTACTTC
CASRHRRIGETQYF
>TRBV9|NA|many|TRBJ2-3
TGTGCCAGCAGCCCCCCACGGGAAGATACGCAGTATTTT
CASSPPREDTQYF
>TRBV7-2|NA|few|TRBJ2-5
TGTGCCAGCAGCTCCCCCAGGACCATTAGAGAGACCCAGTACTTC
CASSSPRTIRETQYF
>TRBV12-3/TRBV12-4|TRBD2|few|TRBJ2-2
TGTGCCAGCAGTTTAAGGCCGGGAGGCGGGAAAGCGAACACCGGGGAGCTGTTTTTT
CASSLRPGGGKANTGELFF
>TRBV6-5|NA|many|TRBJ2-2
TGTGCCAGCAGTTACTTAACGGGGAACTCCGGGGAGCTGTTTTTT
CASSYLTGNSGELFF
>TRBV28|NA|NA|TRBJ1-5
TGTGCCAGCAGTTTCAGGACGACAAGGGGCAATCAGCCCCAGCATTTT
CASSFRTTRGNQPQHF
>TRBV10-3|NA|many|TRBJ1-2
TGTGCCATCAGTGAGGGGGGCGCCTACACCTTC
CAISEGGAYTF
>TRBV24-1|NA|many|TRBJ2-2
TGTGCCACCAGTGGTAGTGCCAGTGGAGCAGGCCTGGCCGGGGAGCTGTTTTTT
CATSGSASGAGLAGELFF
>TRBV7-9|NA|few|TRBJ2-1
TGTGCCAGCAGCCCCGCCCCTCTAGGGCACAATGAGCAGTTCTTC
CASSPAPLGHNEQFF
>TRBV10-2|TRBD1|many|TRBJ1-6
TGCGCCAGCACCAAACCCGGGACAGGGCTTTTTTCACCCCTCCACTTT
CASTKPGTGLFSPLHF
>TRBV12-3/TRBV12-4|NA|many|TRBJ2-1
TGTGCCAGCAGTTTCCTATCCCCAGGGTCCCCCTACAATGAGCAGTTCTTC
CASSFLSPGSPYNEQFF
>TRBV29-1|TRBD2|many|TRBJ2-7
TGCAGCGTTGAAGATGCGGGGGGAGACAACTACGAGCAGTACTTC
CSVEDAGGDNYEQYF
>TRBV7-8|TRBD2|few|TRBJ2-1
TGTGCCAGCAGCTTAGCGGGGGCTAGCGGGAGTAAGGGTGAGCAGTTCTTC
CASSLAGASGSKGEQFF
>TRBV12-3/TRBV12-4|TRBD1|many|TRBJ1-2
TGTGCCAGCAGCTATACCGGGACAGGGGGCGATGGCTACACCTTC
CASSYTGTGGDGYTF
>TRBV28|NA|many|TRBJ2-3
TGTGCCAGCAGTTATCAGGGAACAGATACGCAGTATTTT
CASSYQGTDTQYF
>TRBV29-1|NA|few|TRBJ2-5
TGCAGCGTTGAAGAGGCAGGCTTAGAGACCCAGTACTTC
CSVEEAGLETQYF
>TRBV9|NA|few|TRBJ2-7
TGTGCCAGCAGCGTAGAAGGTCTACCCCTCGACGAGCAGTACTTC
CASSVEGLPLDEQYF
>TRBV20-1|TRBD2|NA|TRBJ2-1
TGCTGTGCTAGAACCTCGACTAGCGGGAGATTCGATGAGCAGTTCTTC
CCARTSTSGRFDEQFF
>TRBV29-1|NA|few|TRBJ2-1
TGCAGCACAGGGACTCCAAGAGGTGAGCAGTTCTTC
CSTGTPRGEQFF
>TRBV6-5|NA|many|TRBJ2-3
TGTGCCAGCAGTTACTCGACCCAGGGGGGGACAGATACGCAGTATTTT
CASSYSTQGGTDTQYF